The entry that follows covers one TCR beta chain sequence. As yet, its antigen is unknown. V dropped 7 bases and J dropped 8 bases, with 14 bases sitting between them. The CDR3 spans 12 residues. Germline V gene data show CDR1 as MNHNS and CDR2 as SASEGT. This entry is derived from a study of vaccination and CD4 T cells after COVID-19. Sample treatment: approximately 11-day PBMC culture with coronavirus spike peptide pools or control peptides (ViraFEST assay). It was before the COVID-19 pandemic (2011-2018) that the unexposed donor's CD4+ T cells were collected. ViraFEST used peptide pools to expand antigen-specific T cells, then sequenced TCRs. The Oncomine TCR Beta short-read assay sequenced DNA from cultured CD4+ T cells. Cultured CD4+ T cells were the source of extracted genomic DNA. TCRdb re-called the PCR reads through MiXCR, storing one row per CDR3 protein. The sample yields 7,000 to 9,000 distinct CDR3 sequences, about 53% seen once.

This rearrangement joins TRBV6-1 to TRBJ1-2, with a tentative D call TRBD1 (6 bases). This TCR was sampled from a human donor in good health. The sequenced sample was CD4+ T cells from blood, cultured in vitro. The CDR3 coding sequence is TGTGCCAGCACCCCGGACAGAAGGGGCTACACCTTC. This translates into CASTPDRRGYTF.